Following are 3 T cell receptor beta chains from one sample sequenced in a study of regulatory T cells in long-lasting Graves disease. The time point: newly diagnosed GD, antithyroid drugs for less than 3 months. RNA from PBMCs was the source of the TCR library. Arm-PCR of CDR3 regions and iRepertoire HTBI primers were the basis on which TCR beta libraries were built. TCRdb ran MiXCR on the multiplex PCR reads and lists one entry per CDR3 protein. The sample lists 510,000 or so distinct CDR3 sequences; more than 10% were seen once. The same sample was also studied in work on T cells in Graves' hyperthyroidism and ophthalmopathy.

Sequencing was performed on peripheral blood mononuclear cells (PBMCs), taken at new diagnosis, from a patient treated with antithyroid drugs. These receptors all stem from a woman aged 30 to 39 with Graves disease.

This clonotype was observed at least ten times. The rearrangement joins TRBV6-1 to TRBJ1-2; TRBD1 matches at 9 bases. Trimming at V came to 2 bases and at J to 9 bases, leaving 7 bases not matched to a gene. The CDR3 runs 14 residues. The germline CDR1 and CDR2 sequences are MNHNS and SASEGT. The CDR3 nucleotides read TGTGCCAGCAGTGAACCGGGACAGGGTCATCGCTACACCTTC. Protein: CASSEPGQGHRYTF.

Many counts were recorded for this clonotype. The chain employs TRBV27 and TRBJ1-5; D is unresolved. Deletions cut 10 bases from V and 6 bases from J, with 22 bases between. Germline V gene lookup returns CDR1 MNHEY and CDR2 SMNVEV (reference sequence). The CDR3 sequence is 15 residues long. CDR3 sequence: CANVRRARICQPQHF. CDR3 sequence (DNA): TGTGCCAACGTCCGACGCGCTAGGATATGTCAGCCCCAGCATTTT.

The genes are TRBV20-1 and TRBJ1-1; possible D gene TRBD1, 5 bases. V lost 5 bases and J 8 bases, leaving 18 bases between the germline ends. The CDR3 is 13 amino acids. Germline V gene lookup returns CDR1 DFQATT and CDR2 SNEGSKA (reference sequence). CDR3 loop: CSARRGPIAEAFF. The CDR3 nucleotides read TGCAGTGCTCGCCGGGGCCCTATAGCCGAAGCTTTCTTT.